This T cell receptor (beta chain) stems from a study of cytomegalovirus exposure and HLA in healthy donors. Note on this clone: Antigen specificity is unknown.

Findings and caveats of the study: Most TCR sequences were seen very rarely across donors, but some public TCRs occurred in many.

60 Vbeta and 13 Jbeta primers were used in PCR. Using immunoSEQ multiplex PCR, the repertoire was profiled, and TCRdb retains in-frame clones only, with some absent. The sample lists about 87,000 clones; 79% were seen once. In germline, CDR1 is SEHNR, CDR2 FQNEAQ (reference sequence). The germline V and J ends were trimmed by 7 bases and 6 bases, with 13 bases remaining between them. The CDR3 is made up of 13 amino acids. The rearrangement uses TRBV7-9 and TRBJ2-1, with a possible D match to TRBD2 (5 bases). The sample consisted of PBMCs. This TCR derives from a woman aged 40 to 49 in good health and CMV-seronegative. This CDR3 reads CASTRGAGNEQFF. The CDR3 DNA follows: TGTGCCAGCACTCGGGGAGCAGGCAATGAGCAGTTCTTC.